A single sample gave rise to the 15 T cell receptor beta chains below, sequenced in a study of regulatory T cells in long-lasting Graves disease. Libraries of TCR beta came from iRepertoire HTBI primers plus Arm-PCR of CDR3 regions. TCRdb reprocessed the multiplex PCR reads with MiXCR, giving one entry per CDR3 protein. Here the sample spans 400,000 or so distinct CDR3 sequences, 20% to 30% being singletons. Time point: persistent/refractory GD, antithyroid drugs over 5 years with positive TRAb. PBMC-extracted RNA yielded the TCR library. The material sequenced was peripheral blood mononuclear cells (PBMCs), taken when the disease was refractory, from a patient treated with antithyroid drugs. These TCRs come from a female donor with Graves disease.

This clonotype turned up a few times. This chain uses TRBV11-3 with TRBJ2-7; D perhaps matches TRBD2 (6 bases). This CDR3 has 17 residues. CDR1 SGHNT and CDR2 YENEEA come from the germline V gene. V shed 5 bases and J shed 3 bases, with 23 bases lying between them. The CDR3 coding sequence is TGTGCCAGCAGCCGGGTGAATGGGGGGACCTCGAACTACGAGCAGTACTTC. Amino acid sequence: CASSRVNGGTSNYEQYF.

To note about this clonotype: An end of the junction does not agree with germline; a read error may underlie this. J is TRBJ2-2 and V is TRBV3-1, with D maybe TRBD1 (6 bases). CDR1 is LGHDT, CDR2 YNNKEL, per germline (reference sequence). This CDR3 is 13 amino acids long. The CDR3 DNA follows: TGTGCCAGCAGCCGGACAGCCCTAAAGGAGCTGCTTTTT. It codes for CASSRTALKELLF.

This rearrangement joins TRBV15 to TRBJ2-7, with 9 bases aligning to TRBD2. CDR3 length: 14 residues. Germline values: CDR1 LNHNV, CDR2 YYDKDF (reference sequence). J was trimmed by 7 bases and V by 0 bases; bases with no gene match: 4. The CDR3 coding sequence is TGTGCCACCAGCAGAGATAGCGGGAGTTCAGAGCAGTACTTC. It yields the protein CATSRDSGSSEQYF.

There are many counts of this clonotype. The chain carries TRBV28 and TRBJ1-5; TRBD1 matches at 8 bases. The germline CDR1 and CDR2 sequences are MDHEN and SYDVKM. This CDR3 is built from 13 residues. Unmatched junction bases numbered 7, after V lost 10 bases and J lost 5 bases. CDR3 residues: CATRTGKHQPQHF. CDR3 bases: TGTGCCACCAGGACAGGGAAGCATCAGCCCCAGCATTTT.

This clonotype was found a few times. The V call is TRBV6-1, the J call TRBJ2-1, with a weak D call TRBD2 (6 bases). V lost 4 bases and J 2 bases, leaving 12 bases between the germline ends. Germline CDR1 MNHNS, CDR2 SASEGT. This CDR3 has 15 amino acids. CDR3 sequence reads: CASSGWGVTYNEQFF. The CDR3 DNA follows: TGTGCCAGCAGTGGGTGGGGGGTAACCTACAATGAGCAGTTCTTC.

This clonotype was seen at least ten times. CDR3 in amino acids: CASRPDRNTGNTIYF. CDR3 DNA: TGTGCCAGCAGACCCGACCGAAACACTGGAAACACCATATATTTT. The chain recombines TRBV2 with TRBJ1-3; D unclear. V lost 6 bases and J lost 2, with 14 bases in between. The CDR3 extends over 15 amino acids. The germline V gene has CDR1 SNHLY and CDR2 FYNNEI.

This clonotype occurred many times. The J gene is TRBJ1-2, the V gene TRBV5-1, with D possibly matching TRBD1 (6 bases). The V and J ends lost 3 bases and 4 bases respectively, with 16 bases between them. CDR3 length equals 15 residues. Looked up from germline, CDR1 is SGHRS and CDR2 is YFSETQ. CDR3 residues: CASSSGDTVLYGYTF. The CDR3 nucleotides read TGCGCCAGCAGCTCGGGGGACACGGTCCTCTATGGCTACACCTTC.

V usage is TRBV4-1 and J usage is TRBJ1-1, with unresolved D. Germline-derived CDR1 and CDR2 are MGHRA and YSYEKL. The CDR3 length is 15 residues. V lost 1 base, J lost 4 bases, and 13 bases lay in between. This CDR3 reads CASSQVGRASTEAFF. The CDR3 DNA sequence: TGCGCCAGCAGCCAAGTGGGAAGGGCTTCCACTGAAGCTTTCTTT.

This rearrangement joins TRBV12-3 or TRBV12-4 to TRBJ2-2; no clear D gene. CDR3 length: 15 amino acids. The V and J ends lost 5 bases and 1 base respectively, with 11 bases between them. DNA of the CDR3: TGTGCCAGCAGTCCCCTCTCGCAGAACACCGGGGAGCTGTTTTTT. As protein: CASSPLSQNTGELFF.

The V call is TRBV3-1, the J call TRBJ2-7; D is tentatively TRBD1 or TRBD2 (5 bases each). The CDR3 is 14 amino acids. V gave up 4 bases and J gave up 3 bases, with 13 bases separating them. The germline gives CDR1 LGHDT, CDR2 YNNKEL (reference sequence). The CDR3 DNA follows: TGTGCCAGCAGCCCGTCGATGGGGGACTACGAGCAGTACTTC. It specifies CASSPSMGDYEQYF.

The rearrangement joins TRBV12-3 or TRBV12-4 to TRBJ1-5; maybe TRBD1 (5 bases). V was shortened by 2 bases and J by 3 bases, with 11 bases between the two germline ends. The CDR3 runs 15 residues. The CDR3 coding sequence is TGTGCCAGCAGTTTATGGGGGAATTCCAATCAGCCCCAGCATTTT. Its protein product is CASSLWGNSNQPQHF.

V is TRBV5-4 and J is TRBJ2-7, with D tentatively TRBD1 (5 bases). In germline, CDR1 is SGHNT, CDR2 YYREEE (reference sequence). The CDR3 covers 16 residues. Trimming cost V 3 bases and J 3 bases, with 19 bases left between them. The CDR3, as DNA: TGTGCCAGCAGCTCCCCCGGATCGGACAACCGCTACGAGCAGTACTTC. This encodes CASSSPGSDNRYEQYF.

CDR3 nucleotide sequence: TGTGCCAGCTCACCACTTTATAGGGACGGGGATTACGAGCAGTACTTC. Translation gives CASSPLYRDGDYEQYF. The rearrangement uses TRBV18 and TRBJ2-7; D may match TRBD1 or TRBD2 (5 bases each). Per the germline V gene, CDR1 is KGHSH and CDR2 is LQKENI. Trimming left V 1 base short and J 4 bases short, with 17 bases between. The CDR3 spans 16 residues.

This chain links TRBV19 with TRBJ1-4; 8 nucleotides match TRBD1. The germline gives CDR1 LNHDA, CDR2 SQIVND (reference sequence). The J segment lost 8 bases and the V segment lost 4 bases, leaving 6 bases of the junction unmatched. The length of the CDR3 is 14 residues. This CDR3 is CASSNTGGREKLFF. The CDR3 DNA sequence: TGTGCCAGTAGTAATACAGGGGGACGGGAAAAACTGTTTTTT.

This clonotype was recorded a few times. DNA of the CDR3: TGTGCCAGCAGTTACGACAGGAGGCGCTCCTACGAGCAGTACTTC. Its translation is CASSYDRRRSYEQYF. This chain joins TRBV6-2 or TRBV6-3 and TRBJ2-7; TRBD1 might be the D (6 bases). Trimming pared 2 bases from V and 0 bases from J, leaving 11 bases between. CDR1 is MNHEY and CDR2 is SVGEGT in the germline V gene. CDR3 length: 15 amino acids.